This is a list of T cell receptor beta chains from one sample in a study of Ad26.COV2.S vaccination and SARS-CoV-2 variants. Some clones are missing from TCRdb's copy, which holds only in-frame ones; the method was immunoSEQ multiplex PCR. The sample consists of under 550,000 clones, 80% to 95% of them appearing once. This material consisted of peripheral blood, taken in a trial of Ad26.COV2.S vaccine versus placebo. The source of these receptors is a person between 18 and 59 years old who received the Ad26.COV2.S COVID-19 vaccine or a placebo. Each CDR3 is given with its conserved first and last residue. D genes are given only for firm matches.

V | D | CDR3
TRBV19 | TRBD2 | CASTESGTSTDTQYF
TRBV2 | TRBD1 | CASSFTGGRGGTEAFF
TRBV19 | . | CASSIDSGAYEQYF
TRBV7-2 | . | CASSFRGSDTQYF
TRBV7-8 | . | CASSLRTYYNEQFF
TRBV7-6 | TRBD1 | CASSPSWDRGNEQYF
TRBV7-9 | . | CASSPRGQLASYNEQFF
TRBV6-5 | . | CASSLGLGTYNSPLHF
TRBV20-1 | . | CSASARQAASNQPQHF
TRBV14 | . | CASSLRFLTAGYNEQFF
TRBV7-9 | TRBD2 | CASSPGTSGRDPNEQFF
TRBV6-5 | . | CASSYRSKGDTIYF
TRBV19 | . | CASSISSYNEQFF
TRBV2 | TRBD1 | CASSAGTANSPLHF
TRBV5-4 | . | CASSLGLSNTEAFF
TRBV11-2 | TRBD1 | CASNLGQAPRGYNEQFF
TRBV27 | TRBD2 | CASSPGLAGVEQYF
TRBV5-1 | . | CASSLAAGTAKIDGAFF
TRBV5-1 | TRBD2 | CASSGGRGPTEQYF
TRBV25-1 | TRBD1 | CASSERGQGETQYF
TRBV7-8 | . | CASSLEAGGGQFF
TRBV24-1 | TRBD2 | CATSGLAGVEDTQYF
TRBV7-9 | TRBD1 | CASSAGQGSSYNSPLHF
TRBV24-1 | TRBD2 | CATSDLAGGAGEQFF
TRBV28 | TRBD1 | CASRTGTGNEQYF
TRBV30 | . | CAWSVMGGDYGYTF
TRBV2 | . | CASRGTSNNIQYF
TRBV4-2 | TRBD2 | CASSPGLAGGRGTGELFF
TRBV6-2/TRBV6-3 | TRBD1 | CASSYIPRQGTYVAFF
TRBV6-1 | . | CASSDVGGGVPYGYTF
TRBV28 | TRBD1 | CASSARQGGGTEAFF
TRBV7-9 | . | CASSLRADNEKLFF
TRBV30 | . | CAWSVGGGYEQYF
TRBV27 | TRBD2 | CASSLAPTSLAYEQYF
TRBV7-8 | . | CASSLDIYNEQFF
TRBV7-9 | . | CASRPMTHEKLFF
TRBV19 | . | CASSIVGANVLTF
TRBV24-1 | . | CATSVPGRVGAGELFF
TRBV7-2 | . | CASSFGLQPFTDTQYF
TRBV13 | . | CASSPTGTPYEQYF
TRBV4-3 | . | CASSQDRGTGYEQYF
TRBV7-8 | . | CASSFFVQETQYF
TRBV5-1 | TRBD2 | CASSLASGNTGELFF
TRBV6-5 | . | CANPYTTDTQYF
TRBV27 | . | CASMSASTEAFF
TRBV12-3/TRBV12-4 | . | CASSTNSNQPQHF
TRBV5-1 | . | CASSLAARGHTDTQYF
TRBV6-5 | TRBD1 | CASSWTGGNQPQHF
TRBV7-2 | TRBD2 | CASSEGLAGFSYEQYF
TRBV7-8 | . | CASSFRGTKNGDTQYF
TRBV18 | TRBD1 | CASSPQGAPNTEAFF
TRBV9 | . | CASSVAVNTEAFF
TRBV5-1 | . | CASSWSLSPTDTQYF
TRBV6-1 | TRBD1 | CASSETGVQLFF
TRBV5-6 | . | CASSLVRGREQYF